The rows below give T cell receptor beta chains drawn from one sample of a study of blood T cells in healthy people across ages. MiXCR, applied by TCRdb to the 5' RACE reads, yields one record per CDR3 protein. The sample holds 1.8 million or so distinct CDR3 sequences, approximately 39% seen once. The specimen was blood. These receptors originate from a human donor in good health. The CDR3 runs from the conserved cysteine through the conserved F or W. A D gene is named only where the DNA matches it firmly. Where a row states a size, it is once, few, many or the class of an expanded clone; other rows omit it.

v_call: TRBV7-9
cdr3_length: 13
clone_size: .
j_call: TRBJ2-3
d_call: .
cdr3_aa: CATSLPEGDTQYF
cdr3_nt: TGTGCCACCAGCTTACCGGAGGGAGATACGCAGTATTTT

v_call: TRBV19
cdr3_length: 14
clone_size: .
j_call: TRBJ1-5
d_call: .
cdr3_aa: CASSIWGSNQPQHF
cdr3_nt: TGTGCCAGTAGTATATGGGGAAGCAATCAGCCCCAGCATTTT

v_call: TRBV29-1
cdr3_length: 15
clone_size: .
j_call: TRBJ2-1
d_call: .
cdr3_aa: CSAEDDRTIHNEQFF
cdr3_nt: TGCAGCGCTGAGGACGACAGAACAATCCACAATGAGCAGTTCTTC

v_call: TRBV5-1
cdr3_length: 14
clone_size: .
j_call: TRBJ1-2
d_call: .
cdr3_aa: CASSLGQGIHGYTF
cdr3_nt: TGCGCCAGCAGCTTGGGGCAGGGAATCCATGGCTACACCTTC

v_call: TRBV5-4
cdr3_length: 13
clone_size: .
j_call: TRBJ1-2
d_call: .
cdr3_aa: CASTGQSLHGYTF
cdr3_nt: TGTGCCAGTACGGGACAAAGTTTGCATGGCTACACCTTC

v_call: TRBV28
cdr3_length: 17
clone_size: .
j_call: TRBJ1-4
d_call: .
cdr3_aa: CASSSDSQSLTNEKLFF
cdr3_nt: TGTGCCAGCAGTTCGGACAGCCAGTCCCTAACTAATGAAAAACTGTTTTTT

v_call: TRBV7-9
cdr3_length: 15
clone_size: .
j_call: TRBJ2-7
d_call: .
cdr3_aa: CASSQGTVDNYEQYF
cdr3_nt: TGTGCCAGCAGCCAAGGGACGGTGGATAATTACGAGCAGTACTTC

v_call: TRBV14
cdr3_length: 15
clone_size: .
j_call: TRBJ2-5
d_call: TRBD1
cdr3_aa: CASSHRWTGRETQYF
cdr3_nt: TGTGCCAGCAGCCACCGATGGACAGGGCGGGAGACCCAGTACTTC

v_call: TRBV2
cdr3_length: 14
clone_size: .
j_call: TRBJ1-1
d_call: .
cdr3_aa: CASSDRVLRTEAFF
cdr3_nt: TGTGCCAGCTCGGACCGGGTACTTCGCACTGAAGCTTTCTTT

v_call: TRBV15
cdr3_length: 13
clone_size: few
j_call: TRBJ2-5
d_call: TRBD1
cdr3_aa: CATSRGGGVPQYF
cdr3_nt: TGTGCCACCAGCAGAGGAGGGGGCGTTCCCCAGTACTTC

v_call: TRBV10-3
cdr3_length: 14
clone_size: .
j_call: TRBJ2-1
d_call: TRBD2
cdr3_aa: CVIKLAGVDNEQFF
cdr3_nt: TGTGTCATAAAACTAGCGGGGGTAGACAATGAGCAGTTCTTC

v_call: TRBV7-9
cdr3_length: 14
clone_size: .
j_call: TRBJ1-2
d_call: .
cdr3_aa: CTSSLADRFYGYTF
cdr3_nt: TGTACCAGCAGCTTAGCAGACCGTTTCTATGGCTACACCTTC

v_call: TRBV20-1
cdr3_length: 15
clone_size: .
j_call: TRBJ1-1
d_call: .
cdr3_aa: CSARENRAAGTEAFF
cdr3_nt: TGCAGTGCTAGAGAAAACAGGGCTGCGGGCACTGAAGCTTTCTTT

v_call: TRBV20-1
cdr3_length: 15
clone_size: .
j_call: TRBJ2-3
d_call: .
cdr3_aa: CSALLSGRATDTQYF
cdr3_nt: TGCAGTGCACTCCTCTCCGGTAGGGCTACAGATACGCAGTATTTT

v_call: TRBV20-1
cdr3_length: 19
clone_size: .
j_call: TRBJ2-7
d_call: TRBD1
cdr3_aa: CSARANRDRVFERGYEQYF
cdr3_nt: TGCAGTGCTAGAGCAAACCGGGACAGGGTTTTCGAAAGAGGCTACGAGCAGTACTTC

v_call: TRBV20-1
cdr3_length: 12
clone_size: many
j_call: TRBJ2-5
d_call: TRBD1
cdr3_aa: CSLQGPQETQYF
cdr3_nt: TGCAGCCTACAGGGGCCTCAAGAGACCCAGTACTTC

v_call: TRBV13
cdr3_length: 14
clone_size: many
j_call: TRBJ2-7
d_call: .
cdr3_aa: CASSLAGSLNEQYF
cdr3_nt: TGTGCCAGCAGCTTAGCAGGGAGTCTGAACGAGCAGTACTTC

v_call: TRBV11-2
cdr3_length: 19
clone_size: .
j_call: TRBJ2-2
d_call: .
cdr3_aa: CASSPTGSGRGKNTGELFF
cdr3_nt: TGTGCCAGCAGCCCCACCGGTTCGGGACGGGGGAAGAACACCGGGGAGCTGTTTTTT

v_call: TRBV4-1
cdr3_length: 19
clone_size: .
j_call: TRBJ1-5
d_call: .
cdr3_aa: CASSQDVLNGPYSNQPQHF
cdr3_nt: TGCGCCAGCAGCCAAGATGTATTGAATGGCCCATATAGCAATCAGCCCCAGCATTTT

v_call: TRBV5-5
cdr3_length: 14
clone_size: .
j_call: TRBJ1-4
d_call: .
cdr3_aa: CASSLGLQTDELFF
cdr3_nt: TGTGCCAGCAGCTTGGGACTCCAAACGGACGAACTGTTTTTT

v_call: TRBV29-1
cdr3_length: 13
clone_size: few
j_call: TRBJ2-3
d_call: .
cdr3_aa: CSVAVAGTDTQYF
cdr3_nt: TGCAGCGTTGCAGTAGCGGGCACAGATACGCAGTATTTT

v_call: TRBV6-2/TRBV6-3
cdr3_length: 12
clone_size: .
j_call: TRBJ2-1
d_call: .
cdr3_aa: CASFQGHSEQFF
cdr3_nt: TGTGCCAGCTTCCAGGGCCATTCTGAGCAGTTCTTC

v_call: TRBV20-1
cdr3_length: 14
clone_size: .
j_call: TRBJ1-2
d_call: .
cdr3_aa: CSARENRINYGYTF
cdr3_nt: TGCAGTGCTAGAGAGAACAGGATTAACTATGGCTACACCTTC

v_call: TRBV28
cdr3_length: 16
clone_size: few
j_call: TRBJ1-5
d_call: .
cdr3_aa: CASSPPGPGGNQPQHF
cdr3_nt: TGTGCCAGCAGTCCTCCCGGCCCAGGAGGGAATCAGCCCCAGCATTTT

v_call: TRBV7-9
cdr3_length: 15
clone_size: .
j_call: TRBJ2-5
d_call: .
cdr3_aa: CASSFGHRGQETQYF
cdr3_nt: TGTGCCAGCAGCTTTGGACATCGTGGGCAAGAGACCCAGTACTTC

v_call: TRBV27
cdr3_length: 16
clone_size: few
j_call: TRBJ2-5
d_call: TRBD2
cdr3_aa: CACSRWGGGLQETQYF
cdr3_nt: TGTGCCTGCAGTCGGTGGGGCGGGGGGCTGCAAGAGACCCAGTACTTC

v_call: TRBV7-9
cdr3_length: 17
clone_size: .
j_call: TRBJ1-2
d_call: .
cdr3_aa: CASSLGWDKFGDVGYTF
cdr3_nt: TGTGCCAGCAGCTTAGGGTGGGACAAATTTGGGGACGTTGGCTACACCTTC

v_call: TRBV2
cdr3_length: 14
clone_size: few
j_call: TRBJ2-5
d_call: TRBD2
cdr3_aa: CASSVPSGEETQYF
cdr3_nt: TGTGCCAGCAGTGTTCCTAGCGGGGAAGAGACCCAGTACTTC

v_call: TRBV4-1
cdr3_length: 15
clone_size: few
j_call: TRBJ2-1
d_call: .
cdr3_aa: CASRGAGRTGNEQFF
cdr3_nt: TGCGCCAGCAGAGGGGCCGGGCGTACCGGCAATGAGCAGTTCTTC

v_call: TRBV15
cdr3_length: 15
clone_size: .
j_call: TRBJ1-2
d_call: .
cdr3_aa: CATSRDLYGGDGYTF
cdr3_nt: TGTGCCACCAGCAGAGACCTTTACGGGGGGGATGGCTACACCTTC

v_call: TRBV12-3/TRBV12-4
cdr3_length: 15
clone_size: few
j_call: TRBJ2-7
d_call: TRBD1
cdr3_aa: CASRGRTGGSYEQYF
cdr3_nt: TGTGCCAGCAGAGGGAGGACAGGGGGTTCCTACGAGCAGTACTTC

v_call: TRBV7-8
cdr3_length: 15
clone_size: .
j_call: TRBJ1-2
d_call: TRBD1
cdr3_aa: CASSDRDSFYYGYTF
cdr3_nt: TGTGCCAGCAGCGACAGGGACAGCTTCTACTATGGCTACACCTTC

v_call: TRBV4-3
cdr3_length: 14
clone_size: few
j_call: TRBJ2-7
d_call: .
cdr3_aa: CASSQQLRSYEQYF
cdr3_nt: TGCGCCAGCAGCCAGCAGTTGCGTTCCTACGAGCAGTACTTC

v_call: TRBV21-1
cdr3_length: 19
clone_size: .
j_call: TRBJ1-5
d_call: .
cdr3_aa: CASASPGRNVFPSNQPQHF
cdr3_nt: TGTGCCAGCGCATCCCCGGGACGGAACGTCTTCCCGAGCAATCAGCCCCAGCATTTT

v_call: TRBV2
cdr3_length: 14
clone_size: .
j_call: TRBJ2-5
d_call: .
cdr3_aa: CASGREAHRETQYF
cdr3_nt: TGTGCCAGCGGAAGGGAGGCCCATCGGGAGACCCAGTACTTC

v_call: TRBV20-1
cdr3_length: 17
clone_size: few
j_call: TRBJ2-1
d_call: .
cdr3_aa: CSARLPARGRSYNEQFF
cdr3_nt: TGCAGTGCTCGTTTACCCGCCCGGGGTCGATCCTACAATGAGCAGTTCTTC

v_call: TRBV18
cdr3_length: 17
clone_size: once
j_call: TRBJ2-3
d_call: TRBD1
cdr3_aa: CASSRRPDRGHTDTQYF
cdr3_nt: TGTGCCAGCTCACGTAGGCCGGACAGGGGCCACACAGATACGCAGTATTTT

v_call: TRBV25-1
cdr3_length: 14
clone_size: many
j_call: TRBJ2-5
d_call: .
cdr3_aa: CASSGGTHQETQYF
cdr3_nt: TGTGCCAGCAGTGGCGGGACTCACCAAGAGACCCAGTACTTC

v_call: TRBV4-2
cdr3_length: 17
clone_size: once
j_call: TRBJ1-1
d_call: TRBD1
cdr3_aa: CASSQGPNRQGGTEAFF
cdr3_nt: TGTGCCAGCAGCCAAGGGCCAAACCGACAGGGAGGCACTGAAGCTTTCTTT

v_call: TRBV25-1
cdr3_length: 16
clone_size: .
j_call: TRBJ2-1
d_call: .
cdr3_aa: CASSESGGASYNEQFF
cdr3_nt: TGTGCCAGCAGTGAATCAGGGGGGGCCTCCTACAATGAGCAGTTCTTC

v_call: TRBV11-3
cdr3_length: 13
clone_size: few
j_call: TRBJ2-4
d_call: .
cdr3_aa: CASSRSEQSDQYF
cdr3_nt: TGTGCCAGCAGCCGGTCGGAGCAATCGGATCAGTACTTC

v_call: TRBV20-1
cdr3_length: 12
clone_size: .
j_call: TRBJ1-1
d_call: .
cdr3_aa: CSARRQNPLAFF
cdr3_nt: TGCAGTGCCCGACGGCAGAACCCTTTAGCTTTCTTT

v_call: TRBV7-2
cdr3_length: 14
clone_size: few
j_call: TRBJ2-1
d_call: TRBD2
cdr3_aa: CASSRGGAHNEQFF
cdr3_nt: TGTGCCAGCAGCCGCGGGGGGGCCCACAATGAGCAGTTCTTC

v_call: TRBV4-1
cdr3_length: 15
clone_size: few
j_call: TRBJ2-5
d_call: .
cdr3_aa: CASSQGWSDQETQYF
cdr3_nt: TGCGCCAGCAGCCAAGGTTGGAGTGATCAGGAGACCCAGTACTTC

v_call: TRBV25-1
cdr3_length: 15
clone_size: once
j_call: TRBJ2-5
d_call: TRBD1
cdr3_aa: CASSGETGVGETQYF
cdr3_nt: TGTGCCAGCAGTGGAGAGACAGGGGTTGGGGAGACCCAGTACTTC